This T cell receptor beta chain comes out of a study of control samples from healthy donors and cancer patients. Produced via immunoSEQ multiplex PCR; TCRdb's table is partial and in-frame only. The top ten clones hold roughly 5% of a sample with 110,000 to 150,000 clones, roughly nine tenths of them seen once. The clonotype comes from a man younger than 40 in good health. Source material: blood.

The CDR3 DNA reads as TGCGCCAGCAGCTTTAGACAGGGACACTACGAGCAGTACTTC. Translation: CASSFRQGHYEQYF. The chain couples TRBV5-1 to TRBJ2-7, with TRBD1 matching 7 bases. The CDR3 has 14 residues. The germline V gene has CDR1 SGHRS and CDR2 YFSETQ. The J segment lost 3 bases and the V segment lost 2 bases, leaving 5 bases of the junction unmatched.